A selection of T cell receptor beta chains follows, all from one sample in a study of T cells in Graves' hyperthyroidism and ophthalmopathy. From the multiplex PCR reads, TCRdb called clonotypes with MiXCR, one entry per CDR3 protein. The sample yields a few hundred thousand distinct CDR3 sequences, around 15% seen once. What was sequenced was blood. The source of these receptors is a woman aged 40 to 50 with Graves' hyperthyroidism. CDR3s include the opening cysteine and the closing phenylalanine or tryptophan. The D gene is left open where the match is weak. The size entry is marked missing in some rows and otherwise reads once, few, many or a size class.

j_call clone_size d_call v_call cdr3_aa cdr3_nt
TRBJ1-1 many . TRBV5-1 CASSPEGDLNTEAFF TGCGCCAGCAGCCCCGAGGGGGATCTGAACACTGAAGCTTTCTTT
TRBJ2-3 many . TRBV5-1 CASKLGLTDTQYF TGCGCCAGCAAGCTTGGCCTCACAGATACGCAGTATTTT
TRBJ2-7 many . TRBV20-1 CSALPGPDPYEQYF TGCAGTGCTCTCCCGGGACCGGATCCGTACGAGCAGTACTTC
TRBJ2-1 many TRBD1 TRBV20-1 CSALSRDRASSYNEQFF TGCAGTGCTCTGTCCCGGGACAGAGCCAGCTCCTACAATGAGCAGTTCTTC
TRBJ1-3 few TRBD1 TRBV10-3 CAITRDSPGNTIYF TGTGCCATCACCCGGGACAGCCCTGGAAACACCATATATTTT
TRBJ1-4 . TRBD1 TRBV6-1 CASSSRTGEEKLFF TGTGCCAGCAGTTCCCGGACAGGGGAAGAAAAACTGTTTTTT
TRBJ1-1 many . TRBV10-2 CASSEPIGGQAFF TGCGCCAGCAGTGAGCCGATCGGGGGCCAAGCTTTCTTT
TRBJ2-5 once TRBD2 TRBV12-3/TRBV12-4 CASSFGRLAGGQETQYF TGTGCCAGCAGCTTTGGGAGACTAGCGGGGGGCCAAGAGACCCAGTACTTC
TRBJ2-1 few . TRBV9 CASSVGWGDNEQFF TGTGCCAGCAGCGTAGGTTGGGGGGATAATGAGCAGTTCTTC
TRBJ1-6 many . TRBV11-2 CASSLEPGVNSPLHF TGTGCCAGCAGCTTAGAGCCAGGGGTGAATTCACCCCTCCACTTT
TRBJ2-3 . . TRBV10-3 CAILGGATDTQYF TGTGCCATCTTAGGGGGGGCCACAGATACGCAGTATTTT
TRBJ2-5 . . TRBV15 CATSRAKGQETQYF TGTGCCACCAGCAGAGCTAAGGGACAAGAGACCCAGTACTTC